The T cell receptor beta chain under discussion was sequenced for a study of early T cells in non-severe SARS-CoV-2 infection. Study overall: Bulk RNA isolated from unsorted whole blood underwent sequencing; chains were not paired. Notes on the study in general: In VDJdb matching, anti-spike CD8 responses were favored while private and CD4 specificities went missing.

This clonotype was counted at least ten times. Its antigen is unidentified. Individual cDNA molecules were tagged with unique molecular identifiers, the study reported. Each CDR3 protein is one row after TCRdb ran MiXCR on the 5' RACE reads. This sample has approximately 20,000 distinct CDR3 sequences; under 4.5% occur once, and the top ten carry roughly 1.5%. This CDR3 contains 14 residues. The chain is built from TRBV21-1 and TRBJ2-7. TRBV21-1 is a pseudogene. This TCR was sampled from an adult who was a healthcare worker with PCR-confirmed SARS-CoV-2 infection or an uninfected control (not recorded which). Sequences were obtained from whole blood. In DNA form, the CDR3 reads TGTGCCAGCTCTCATAGGACGGAGTCCTACGAGCAGTACTTC. This codes for CASSHRTESYEQYF.